What follows are 23 T cell receptor beta chains derived from one specimen sequenced in a study of shared clonotypes between healthy human individuals. Only in-frame clones appear in the TCRdb table, and some are missing; sequencing was by immunoSEQ multiplex PCR. The table records around 530,000 clones, around 77% of them present only once. The sequencing sample was made of PBMCs. The source is a woman between 35 and 50 years old in good health. Some clones in this sample may be carry-over from other donors' samples.

The V call is TRBV7-3, the J call TRBJ2-1, with 11 bases lining up with TRBD2. The V segment lost 2 bases and the J segment 8 bases; nucleotides outside the gene matches: 8. There are 16 residues in the CDR3. Germline lookup yields CDR1 SGHTA and CDR2 FQGTGA. The CDR3 protein is CASSLLPTSGSDEQFF. CDR3 bases: TGTGCCAGCAGCTTATTACCCACTAGCGGGAGTGATGAGCAGTTCTTC.

This clone was recorded once. The CDR3 nucleotides are TGTGCCAGCAGCTTGGGTCCAGACTATGGCTACACCTTC. Its protein product is CASSLGPDYGYTF. The V gene is TRBV5-4, the J gene TRBJ1-2; unclear D gene. The length of the CDR3 is 13 residues. The germline V gene has CDR1 SGHNT and CDR2 YYREEE (reference sequence). V lost 0 bases, J lost 3 bases, and 6 bases lay in between.

The chain employs TRBV7-2 and TRBJ2-1, with 10 bases matching TRBD2. Trimming at V came to 5 bases and at J to 2 bases, leaving 15 bases not matched to a gene. This CDR3 contains 19 residues. Germline CDR1 reads SGHTA; CDR2 reads FQGNSA. The CDR3 loop is CASSPRWGLAQQTYNEQFF. The CDR3 DNA is TGTGCCAGCAGCCCAAGGTGGGGACTAGCGCAACAAACCTACAATGAGCAGTTCTTC.

Of note for this clone: This likely stems from a read error, as it lies one base from a far larger clone. This sample includes further DNA sequences coding for the same CDR3. V usage is TRBV29-1 and J usage is TRBJ2-3, with TRBD2 as a possible D gene (6 bases). This CDR3 comprises 14 residues. Germline V gene sequence: CDR1 SQVTM, CDR2 ANQGSEA. V was cut by 4 bases and J by 6 bases, with 17 bases left in between. The CDR3 is CSVGAGTATDTQYF. The CDR3 DNA is TGCAGCGTTGGAGCGGGTACAGCCACCGATACGCAGTATTTT.

J is TRBJ2-5 and V is TRBV11-2; D unresolved. The CDR3 is 11 amino acids. Germline CDR1 and CDR2: SGHAT and FQNNGV. V gave up 4 bases and J gave up 10 bases, with 10 bases separating them. Here the CDR3 reads CASSSGPLQYF. In DNA form, the CDR3 reads TGTGCCAGCAGCTCCGGACCCCTCCAGTACTTC.

This chain joins TRBV4-3 and TRBJ2-3; the match to TRBD2 covers 8 bases. Germline trimming cut 2 bases from V and 2 bases from J; bases unmatched to any gene: 6. This CDR3 is built from 16 residues. Germline V gene data show CDR1 as LGHNA and CDR2 as YSLEER. The CDR3 protein is CASSQTSGSATDTQYF. CDR3 coding DNA: TGCGCCAGCAGCCAAACAAGCGGGAGCGCCACAGATACGCAGTATTTT.

This rearrangement joins TRBV28 to TRBJ1-4, with no clear D. The CDR3 runs to 16 residues. Germline CDR1 and CDR2: MDHEN and SYDVKM. The V end was cut by 6 bases, the J end by 8 bases, with 22 bases between. The CDR3, as DNA: TGTGCCAGCAGCCTTGGCCTAAGTGAGGGATTGGAAAAACTGTTTTTT. Translating gives CASSLGLSEGLEKLFF.

Only one count was recorded for this clone. A much larger clonotype is one base distant, so this may be a read error. The J gene is TRBJ2-5, the V gene TRBV5-1; 14 nucleotides line up with TRBD2. The CDR3 length is 16 residues. The germline V gene encodes CDR1 SGHRS and CDR2 YFSETQ. With 4 bases clipped from V and 1 base from J, the junction kept 3 bases outside the gene matches. This CDR3 reads CASSPGTSGSQETQYF. The CDR3 coding sequence is TGCGCCAGCAGCCCAGGGACTAGCGGGAGCCAAGAGACCCAGTACTTC.

A note on this clone: Since a much larger clone is just one base distant, this may be a read error. The V call is TRBV5-1, the J call TRBJ1-4, with D unresolved. CDR1 is SGHRS and CDR2 is YFSETQ in the germline V gene. This CDR3 is 13 amino acids long. CDR3 region: CASGLGTNEKLFF. The CDR3 nucleotides are TGCGCCAGCGGCTTGGGCACTAATGAAAAACTGTTTTTT.

The chain recombines TRBV7-9 with TRBJ2-4; tentative D call: TRBD1 (6 bases). Germline CDR1 SEHNR, CDR2 FQNEAQ (reference sequence). Trimming pared 1 base from V and 7 bases from J, leaving 11 bases between. This CDR3 is built from 14 residues. The CDR3 nucleotides read TGTGCCAGCAGCTTAGGGGGGCTGGGGAACATTCAGTACTTC. Amino acid sequence: CASSLGGLGNIQYF. Full variable domain (remainder filled in from reference TRBV7-9 and TRBJ2-4): DTGVSQNPRHKITKRGQNVTFRCDPISEHNRLYWYRQTLGQGPEFLTYFQNEAQLEKSRLLSDRFSAERPKGSFSTLEIQRTEQGDSAMYLCASSLGGLGNIQYFGAGTRLSVL.

The rearrangement links TRBV7-2 to TRBJ2-7, with D tentatively TRBD2 (6 bases). Trimming removed 5 bases from V and 2 bases from J, with 13 bases in between. The CDR3 is made up of 14 amino acids. Germline V gene lookup returns CDR1 SGHTA and CDR2 FQGNSA. The CDR3 reads CASSPRAGPYEQYF. DNA of the CDR3: TGTGCCAGCAGCCCTCGGGCGGGGCCCTACGAGCAGTACTTC.

This clone was picked up a small number of times. The CDR3 coding sequence is TGTGCCAGCGGGCGGGACGACGAGCAGTACTTC. This gives the protein CASGRDDEQYF. The chain uses TRBV7-8 and TRBJ2-7, with D possibly TRBD2 on 6 matching bases. The germline V and J ends were trimmed by 8 bases and 5 bases, with 10 bases remaining between them. The CDR3 length is 11 residues. The germline V gene encodes CDR1 SGHVS and CDR2 FQNEAQ.

The J gene is TRBJ2-7, the V gene TRBV7-9; TRBD2 agrees at 9 bases. The CDR3 extends over 17 amino acids. The germline CDR1 and CDR2 sequences are SEHNR and FQNEAQ (reference sequence). With 0 bases clipped from V and 2 bases from J, the junction kept 8 bases outside the gene matches. DNA of the CDR3: TGTGCCAGCAGCTTAGCCGCACTAGCGGGTGCTGCCTACGAGCAGTACTTC. Translation: CASSLAALAGAAYEQYF.

The CDR3 is CASSQVAGGRASYNEQFF. The CDR3 bases are TGCGCCAGCAGCCAAGTGGCGGGCGGGAGGGCTTCCTACAATGAGCAGTTCTTC. V usage is TRBV4-1 and J usage is TRBJ2-1, with 9 positions matching TRBD2. CDR3 length: 18 residues. Germline loops: CDR1 MGHRA, CDR2 YSYEKL. The V and J ends lost 1 base and 1 base, in that order; junction bases with no gene match: 8.

With respect to this clone: Other DNA sequences in the sample encode the same CDR3. The DNA for the CDR3 is TGTGCCAGCAGTTTAGTCCGAGGGGGCACAGATACGCAGTATTTT. Its translation is CASSLVRGGTDTQYF. This chain connects TRBV28 to TRBJ2-3; possibly TRBD1 or TRBD2 for D (5 bases each). V gave up 2 bases and J gave up 1 base, with 10 bases separating them. Germline V gene data show CDR1 as MDHEN and CDR2 as SYDVKM. The CDR3 sequence is 15 residues long.

Concerning this clone itself: This same CDR3 is encoded by further DNA sequences in the sample. The chain carries TRBV25-1 and TRBJ1-2; TRBD1 matches at 8 bases. J lost 8 bases, V lost 4 bases, and 3 bases had no gene match. CDR1 is MGHDK and CDR2 is SYGVNS in the germline V gene. The CDR3 is 12 amino acids. The CDR3 is CASSGTGYGYTF. CDR3 in DNA: TGTGCCAGCAGTGGGACAGGGTACGGCTACACCTTC.

The V gene is TRBV13, the J gene TRBJ2-7; tentative D call: TRBD1 (7 bases). The CDR3 covers 15 residues. V lost 3 bases to trimming and J lost 4 bases, with 16 bases between them. CDR1 is PRHDT, CDR2 FYEKMQ, per germline (reference sequence). The CDR3 sequence: CASSLQGGQLYEQYF. The DNA of the CDR3 is TGTGCCAGCAGCTTGCAGGGGGGACAGTTGTACGAGCAGTACTTC.

About this clone itself: The junction departs from germline at one end; a sequencing error may be responsible. The chain uses TRBV5-1 and TRBJ1-1; 8 nucleotides match TRBD1. The germline V gene encodes CDR1 SGHRS and CDR2 YFSETQ. CDR3 length equals 15 residues. This CDR3 is CASKGNTGGETEAFF. The CDR3 DNA sequence: TGCGCAAGCAAAGGGAATACAGGGGGTGAAACTGAAGCTTTCTTT.

CDR3 region: CASSLLGIEAYEQYF. The CDR3 DNA follows: TGTGCCAGCAGCTTACTAGGCATTGAGGCCTACGAGCAGTACTTC. This rearrangement joins TRBV11-2 to TRBJ2-7; D not certain. The CDR3 totals 15 residues. CDR1 is SGHAT, CDR2 FQNNGV, per germline. V was trimmed by 2 bases and J by 2 bases, leaving 13 bases between them.

The chain recombines TRBV30 with TRBJ2-7; 8 positions match TRBD2. CDR3 length: 14 amino acids. V lost 1 base to trimming and J lost 6 bases; unmatched junction nucleotides: 8. Looked up from germline, CDR1 is GTSNPN and CDR2 is SVGIG (reference sequence). CDR3 in amino acids: CAWSGSGDTAEQYF. CDR3 DNA: TGTGCCTGGAGTGGTAGCGGGGACACCGCCGAGCAGTACTTC.

Comment on this clone: The junction shows a germline mismatch at one end, possibly a read error. Within the sample, other DNA sequences also encode this same CDR3. V is TRBV6-1 and J is TRBJ1-2, with TRBD1 as a possible D gene (6 bases). CDR1 is MNHNS and CDR2 is SASEGT in the germline V gene. The CDR3 spans 15 residues. The CDR3 sequence: CASSEMGRGHYGYTF. The CDR3 DNA reads TGCGCCAGCAGTGAAATGGGCAGGGGACACTATGGCTACACCTTC.

The gene calls are TRBV4-1 and TRBJ2-7; weak D call: TRBD2 (6 bases). This CDR3 comprises 17 residues. V lost 4 bases and J 2 bases, leaving 21 bases between the germline ends. Germline V gene sequence: CDR1 MGHRA, CDR2 YSYEKL. The CDR3 bases are TGCGCCAGCAGCCTGTTTGATCTCGGGAGCGGTCCCTACGAGCAGTACTTC. Translated: CASSLFDLGSGPYEQYF.

The CDR3 nucleotides read TGTGCCAGCAGTTCGCCGGGACTAGTTTTCGGCTACGAGCAGTACTTC. Amino acid sequence: CASSSPGLVFGYEQYF. The gene calls are TRBV6-5 and TRBJ2-7; 8 nucleotides agree with TRBD2. CDR1 and CDR2 from the germline V gene are MNHEY and SVGAGI. CDR3 length: 16 amino acids. Losses at the gene ends were 4 bases for V and 3 bases for J; bases not matched to a gene: 11.